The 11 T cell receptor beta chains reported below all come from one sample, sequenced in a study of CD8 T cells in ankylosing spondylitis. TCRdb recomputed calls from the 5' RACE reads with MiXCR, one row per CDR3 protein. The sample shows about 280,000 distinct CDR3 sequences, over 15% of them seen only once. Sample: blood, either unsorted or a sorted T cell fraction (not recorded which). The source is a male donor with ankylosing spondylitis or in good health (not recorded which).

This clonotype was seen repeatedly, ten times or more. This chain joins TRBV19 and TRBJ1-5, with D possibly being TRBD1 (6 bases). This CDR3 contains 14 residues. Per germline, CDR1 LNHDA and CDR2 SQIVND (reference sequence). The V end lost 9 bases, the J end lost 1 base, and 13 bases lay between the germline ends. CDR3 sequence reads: CASSGGTSNQPQHF. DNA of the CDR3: TGTGCCAGCAGTGGAGGGACAAGCAATCAGCCCCAGCATTTT.

The CDR3 region has the DNA TGCGCCAGCAGCAAAACCGGGACTTACTACAATGAGCAGTTCTTC. This gives the protein CASSKTGTYYNEQFF. J is TRBJ2-1 and V is TRBV4-1; weak D call: TRBD2 (6 bases). V lost 5 bases and J 3 bases, leaving 14 bases between the germline ends. Looked up from germline, CDR1 is MGHRA and CDR2 is YSYEKL. The CDR3 length is 15 residues.

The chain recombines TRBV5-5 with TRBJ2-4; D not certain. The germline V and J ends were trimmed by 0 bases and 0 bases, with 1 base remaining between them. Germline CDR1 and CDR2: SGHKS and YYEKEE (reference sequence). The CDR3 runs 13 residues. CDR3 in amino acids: CASSLVAKNIQYF. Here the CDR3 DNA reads TGTGCCAGCAGCTTGGTAGCCAAAAACATTCAGTACTTC.

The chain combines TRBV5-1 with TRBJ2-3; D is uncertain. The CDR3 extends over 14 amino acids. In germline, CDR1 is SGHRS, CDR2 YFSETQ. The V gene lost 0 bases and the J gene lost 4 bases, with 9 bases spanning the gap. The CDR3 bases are TGCGCCAGCAGCTTGGAACAGTCGGCAGATACGCAGTATTTT. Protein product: CASSLEQSADTQYF.

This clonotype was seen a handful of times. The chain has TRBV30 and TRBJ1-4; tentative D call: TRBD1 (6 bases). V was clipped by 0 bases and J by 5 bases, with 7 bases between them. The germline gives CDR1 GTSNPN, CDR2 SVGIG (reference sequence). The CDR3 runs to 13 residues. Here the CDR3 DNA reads TGTGCCTGGAGTGTACAGGGAAATGAAAAACTGTTTTTT. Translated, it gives CAWSVQGNEKLFF.

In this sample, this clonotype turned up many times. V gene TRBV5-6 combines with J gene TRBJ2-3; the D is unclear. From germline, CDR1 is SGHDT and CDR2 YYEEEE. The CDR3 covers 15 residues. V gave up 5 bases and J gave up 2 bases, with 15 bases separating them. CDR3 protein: CASRDNRAYTDTQYF. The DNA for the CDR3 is TGTGCCAGCAGAGACAATCGGGCTTACACAGATACGCAGTATTTT.

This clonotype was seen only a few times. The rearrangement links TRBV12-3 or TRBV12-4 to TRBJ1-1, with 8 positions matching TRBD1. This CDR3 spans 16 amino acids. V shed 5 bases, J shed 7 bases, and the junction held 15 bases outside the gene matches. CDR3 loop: CASSPRGLAVLGEAFF. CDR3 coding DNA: TGTGCCAGCAGTCCCAGGGGGCTAGCCGTTTTAGGTGAAGCTTTCTTT.

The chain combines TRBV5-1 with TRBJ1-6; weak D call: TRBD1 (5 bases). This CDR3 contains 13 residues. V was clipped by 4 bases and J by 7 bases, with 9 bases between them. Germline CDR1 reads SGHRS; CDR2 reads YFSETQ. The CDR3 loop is CASSAGWNSPLHF. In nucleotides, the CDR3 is TGCGCCAGCAGCGCAGGGTGGAATTCACCCCTCCACTTT.

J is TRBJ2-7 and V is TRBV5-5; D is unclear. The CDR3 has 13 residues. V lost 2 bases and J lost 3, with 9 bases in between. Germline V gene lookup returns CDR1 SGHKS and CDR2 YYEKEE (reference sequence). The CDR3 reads CASSLSIFYEQYV. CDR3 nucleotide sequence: TGTGCCAGCAGCTTATCCATCTTCTACGAGCAGTACGTC.

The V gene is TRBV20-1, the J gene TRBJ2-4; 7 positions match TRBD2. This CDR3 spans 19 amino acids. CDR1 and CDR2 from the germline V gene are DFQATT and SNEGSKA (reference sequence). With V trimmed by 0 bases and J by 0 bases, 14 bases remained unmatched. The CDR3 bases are TGCAGTGCTAGAGATCTAGATAGCGGGCTAGACGTAGCCAAAAACATTCAGTACTTC. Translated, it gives CSARDLDSGLDVAKNIQYF.

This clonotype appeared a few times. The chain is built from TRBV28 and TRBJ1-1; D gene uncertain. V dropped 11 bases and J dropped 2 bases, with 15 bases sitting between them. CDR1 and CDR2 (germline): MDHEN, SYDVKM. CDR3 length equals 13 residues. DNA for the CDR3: TGTGCCTTCAAACCCGGGAGCAACACTGAAGCTTTCTTT. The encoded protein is CAFKPGSNTEAFF.